The table lists the clone carrying this T cell receptor beta chain with a few counts. V was shortened by 4 bases and J by 8 bases, with 14 bases between the two germline ends. The CDR3 runs 13 residues. CDR1 is MNHEY and CDR2 is SVGAGI in the germline V gene. This sample stems from a study of CD8+ T cells in alopecia areata. Sequencing templates came from extracted RNA that was reverse transcribed into cDNA. Produced via immunoSEQ multiplex PCR; TCRdb's table is partial and in-frame only. Of about 130,000 clones listed, approximately 49% are singletons. This material consisted of CD8+ T cells sorted from blood, taken at week 0. The sequence was obtained from a human donor with alopecia areata. This chain joins TRBV6-5 and TRBJ1-2; D is unclear. The CDR3 sequence is CASSSPLDGGYTF. The CDR3 coding sequence is TGTGCCAGCAGTTCCCCCCTTGATGGAGGCTACACCTTC.